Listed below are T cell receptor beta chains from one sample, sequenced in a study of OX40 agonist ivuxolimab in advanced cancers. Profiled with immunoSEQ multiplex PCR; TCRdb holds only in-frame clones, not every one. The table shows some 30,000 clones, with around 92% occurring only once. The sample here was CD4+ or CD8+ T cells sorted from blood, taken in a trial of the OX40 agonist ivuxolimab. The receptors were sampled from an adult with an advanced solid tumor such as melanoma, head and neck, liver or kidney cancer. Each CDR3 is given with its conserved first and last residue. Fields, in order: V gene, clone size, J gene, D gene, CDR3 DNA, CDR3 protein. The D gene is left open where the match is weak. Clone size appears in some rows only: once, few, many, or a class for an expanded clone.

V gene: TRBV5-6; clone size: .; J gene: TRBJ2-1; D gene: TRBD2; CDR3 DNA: TGTGCCAGCAGCACGGGGGGACTAGCGCTTCTCAATGAGCAGTTCTTC; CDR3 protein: CASSTGGLALLNEQFF
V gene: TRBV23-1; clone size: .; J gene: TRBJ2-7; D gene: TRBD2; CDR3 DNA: TGCGCCAGCAGCCAAGATCCACCCTCAACTAGCGGCTACGAGCAGTACTTC; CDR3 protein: CASSQDPPSTSGYEQYF
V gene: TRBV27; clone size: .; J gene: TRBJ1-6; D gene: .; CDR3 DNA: TGTGCCAGCAGTTTGGTGGCAGGGTGGAATTCACCCCTCCACTTT; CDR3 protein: CASSLVAGWNSPLHF
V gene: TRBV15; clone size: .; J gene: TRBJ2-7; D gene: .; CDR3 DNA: TGTGCCACCAGCAGAGGCCTAACCCGGGGGCGGGAGCAGTACTTC; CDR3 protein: CATSRGLTRGREQYF
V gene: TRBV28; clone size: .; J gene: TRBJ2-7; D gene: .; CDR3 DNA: TGTGCCACCAGATTCGACAGGTACTACGAGCAGTACTTC; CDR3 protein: CATRFDRYYEQYF
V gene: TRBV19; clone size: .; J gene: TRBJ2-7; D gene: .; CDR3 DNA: TGTGCCAGTAGTATAACAGGGGGGGCCTACGAGCAGTACTTC; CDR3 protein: CASSITGGAYEQYF
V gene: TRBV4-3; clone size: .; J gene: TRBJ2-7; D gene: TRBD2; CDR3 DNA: TGCGCCAGCAGCCCAGAGGGCGGGAGCTCCTACGAGCAGTACTTC; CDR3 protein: CASSPEGGSSYEQYF
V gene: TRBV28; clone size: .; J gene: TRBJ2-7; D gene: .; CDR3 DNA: TGTGCCAGCAGTTTGGGGTGGGGGGACTACGAGCAGTACTTC; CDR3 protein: CASSLGWGDYEQYF
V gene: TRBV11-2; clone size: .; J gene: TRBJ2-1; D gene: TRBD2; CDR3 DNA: TGTGCCAGCAGCCAAGGACTAGCGGGAGAAAATGAGCAGTTCTTC; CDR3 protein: CASSQGLAGENEQFF
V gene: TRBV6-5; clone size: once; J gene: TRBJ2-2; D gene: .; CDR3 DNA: TGTGCCAGCGGGGGGTCTTACACCGGGGAGCTGTTTTTT; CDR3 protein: CASGGSYTGELFF
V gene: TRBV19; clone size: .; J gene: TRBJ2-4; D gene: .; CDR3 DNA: TGTGCCAGTAGTATCTACAATATTCAGTACTTC; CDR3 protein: CASSIYNIQYF
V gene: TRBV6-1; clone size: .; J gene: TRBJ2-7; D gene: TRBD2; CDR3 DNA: TGTGCCAGCAGTGAAATCTTAGCGGGAGGACCTTTGGACGAGCAGTACTTC; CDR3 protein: CASSEILAGGPLDEQYF
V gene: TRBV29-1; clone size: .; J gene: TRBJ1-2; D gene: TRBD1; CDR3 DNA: TGCAGCGTTGAGGCCGGGACAGGGCCTAGGGTCTACACCTTC; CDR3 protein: CSVEAGTGPRVYTF
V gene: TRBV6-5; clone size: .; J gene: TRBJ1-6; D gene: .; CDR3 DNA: TGTGCCAGCAGTTACTCCCAGGGAGAGGGAAATTCACCCCTCCACTTT; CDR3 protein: CASSYSQGEGNSPLHF
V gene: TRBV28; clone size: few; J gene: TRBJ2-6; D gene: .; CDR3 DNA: TGTGCCAGCAGCGGCGCCTACTCTGGGGCCAACGTCCTGACTTTC; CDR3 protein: CASSGAYSGANVLTF
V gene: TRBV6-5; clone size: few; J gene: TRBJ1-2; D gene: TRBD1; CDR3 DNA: TGTGCCAGCGGACAGGGCCCCCCTCCAAGCTTC; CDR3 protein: CASGQGPPPSF
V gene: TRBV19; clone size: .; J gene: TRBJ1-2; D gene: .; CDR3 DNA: TGTGCCAGTAGTCCCGGGACGACCTATGGCTACACCTTC; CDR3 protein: CASSPGTTYGYTF
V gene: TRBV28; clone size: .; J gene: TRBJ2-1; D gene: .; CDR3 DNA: TGTGCCAGCAGCGGAAGGGAAACCCAAAGGCCCGAGCAGTTCTTC; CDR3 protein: CASSGRETQRPEQFF
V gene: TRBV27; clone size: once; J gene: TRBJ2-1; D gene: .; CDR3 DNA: TGTGCCAGCAGTTTAGTATCAGTCCGCAATCAGCAGTTCTTC; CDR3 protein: CASSLVSVRNQQFF
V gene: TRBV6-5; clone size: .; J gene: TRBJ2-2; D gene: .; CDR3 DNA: TGTGCCAGCAGTGTGTCGAGACTCACCGGGGAGCTGTTTTTT; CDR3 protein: CASSVSRLTGELFF
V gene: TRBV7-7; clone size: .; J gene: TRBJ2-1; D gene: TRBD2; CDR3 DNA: TGTGCTAGCAGCTTAGAGGCTAGCGGGAGTGGTGACAATGAGCAGTTCTTC; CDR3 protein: CASSLEASGSGDNEQFF
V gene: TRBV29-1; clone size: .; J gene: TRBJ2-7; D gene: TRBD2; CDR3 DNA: TGCAGCGTTGAAGCTAGCGGGCCCTACGAGCAGTACTTC; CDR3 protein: CSVEASGPYEQYF
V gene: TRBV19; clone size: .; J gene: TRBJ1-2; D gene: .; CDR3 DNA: TGTGCCAGTAGCCCAATTACGACACCGGTGGACTATGGCTACACCTTC; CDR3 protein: CASSPITTPVDYGYTF
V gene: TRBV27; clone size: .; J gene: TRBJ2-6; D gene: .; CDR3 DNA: TGTGCCAGCAGTTTATCGCAAGCCTTTGGGGTTGGGGCCAACGTCCTGACTTTC; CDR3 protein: CASSLSQAFGVGANVLTF
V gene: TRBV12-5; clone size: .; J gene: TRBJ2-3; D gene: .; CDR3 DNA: TGTGCTTCAAGCCCGACCAGCACAGATACGCAGTATTTT; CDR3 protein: CASSPTSTDTQYF
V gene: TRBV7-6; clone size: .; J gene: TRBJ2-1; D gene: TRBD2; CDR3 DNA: TGTGCCAGCAGCTTACTCGGACTAGCGGGATTTTTTGATAATGAGCAGTTCTTC; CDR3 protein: CASSLLGLAGFFDNEQFF
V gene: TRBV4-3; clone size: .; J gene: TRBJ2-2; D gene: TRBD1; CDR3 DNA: TGCGCCAGCAGTGAGCAGGGGGCGGACACCGGGGAGCTGTTTTTT; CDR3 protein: CASSEQGADTGELFF
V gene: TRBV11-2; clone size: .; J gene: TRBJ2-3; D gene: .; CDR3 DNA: TGTGCCAGCAGATCCTCTTGGGAGGGGGCTGCAGATACGCAGTATTTT; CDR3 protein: CASRSSWEGAADTQYF
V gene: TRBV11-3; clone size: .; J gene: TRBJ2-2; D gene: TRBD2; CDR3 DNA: TGTGCCAGCAGCCCGACTAGCGGGGAGAACACCGGGGAGCTGTTTTTT; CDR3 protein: CASSPTSGENTGELFF
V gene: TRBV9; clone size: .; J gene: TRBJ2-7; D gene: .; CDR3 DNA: TGTGCCAGCAGCCCCACGGCAGGGGGGACCTACGAGCAGTACTTC; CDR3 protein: CASSPTAGGTYEQYF
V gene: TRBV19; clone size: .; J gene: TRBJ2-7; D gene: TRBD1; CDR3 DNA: TGTGCCAGTAGTCCCCGGACAGGAGCCCTCTACGAGCAGTACTTC; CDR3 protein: CASSPRTGALYEQYF
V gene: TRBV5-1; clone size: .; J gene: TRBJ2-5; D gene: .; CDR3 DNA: TGCGCCAGCAGCTTTTGGCCTAGAGCGGGCCTCCAAGAGACCCAGTACTTC; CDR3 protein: CASSFWPRAGLQETQYF
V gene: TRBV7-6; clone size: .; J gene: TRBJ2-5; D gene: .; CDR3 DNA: TGTGCCAGCAGCTTAAGAGGGGTTGACGAGACCCAGTACTTC; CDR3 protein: CASSLRGVDETQYF
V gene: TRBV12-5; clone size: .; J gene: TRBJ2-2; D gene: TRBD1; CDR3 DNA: TGTGCTAGTGGTTTGGCCGAGGGGGCTGGCACCGGGGAGCTGTTTTTT; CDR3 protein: CASGLAEGAGTGELFF
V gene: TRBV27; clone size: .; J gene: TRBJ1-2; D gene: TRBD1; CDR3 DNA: TGTGCCTCCGGGACAGGGGGCGTCCTTCCGACGGGCTACACCTTC; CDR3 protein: CASGTGGVLPTGYTF
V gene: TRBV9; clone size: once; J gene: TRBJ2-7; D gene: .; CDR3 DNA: TGTGCCAGCAGCGTAGAAGGGGCTAGCGTCTACGAGCAGTACTTC; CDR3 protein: CASSVEGASVYEQYF
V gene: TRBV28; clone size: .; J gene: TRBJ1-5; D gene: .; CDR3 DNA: .; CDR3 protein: CASSLFLSHASERIKPQHF
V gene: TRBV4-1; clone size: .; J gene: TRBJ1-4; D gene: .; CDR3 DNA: TGCGCCAGCAGCCCCCCAGGGCCAGACGGTGAAAAACTGTTTTTT; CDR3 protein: CASSPPGPDGEKLFF
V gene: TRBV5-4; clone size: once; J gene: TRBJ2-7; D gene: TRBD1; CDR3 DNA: TGTGCCAGCAGCCCCGGACAGGGCGGAAGCTACGAGCAGTACTTC; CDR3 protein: CASSPGQGGSYEQYF
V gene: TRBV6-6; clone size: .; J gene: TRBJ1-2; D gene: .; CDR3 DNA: TGTGCCAGCAGTTACTCGGCATCACAGGGATTCTATGGCTACACCTTC; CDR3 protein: CASSYSASQGFYGYTF
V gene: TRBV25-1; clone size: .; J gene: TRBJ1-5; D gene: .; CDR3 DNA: TGTGCCAGCAGTGATGCCGGGACCAGCAATCAGCCCCAGCATTTT; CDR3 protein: CASSDAGTSNQPQHF
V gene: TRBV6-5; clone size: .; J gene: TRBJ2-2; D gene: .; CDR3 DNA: TGTGCCAGCAGTTACAGTCAGGGGACCGGGGAGCTGTTTTTT; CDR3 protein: CASSYSQGTGELFF
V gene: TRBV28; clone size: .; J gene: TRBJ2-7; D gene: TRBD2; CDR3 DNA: TGTGCCAGCAGTTTGCTAGCGGTTGCCTACGAGCAGTACTTC; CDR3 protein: CASSLLAVAYEQYF
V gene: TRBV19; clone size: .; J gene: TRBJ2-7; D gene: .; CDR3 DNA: TGTGCCAGTAGTACAGGGGTAACCTACGAGCAGTACTTC; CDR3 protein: CASSTGVTYEQYF
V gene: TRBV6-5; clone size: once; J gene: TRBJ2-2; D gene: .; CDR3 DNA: TGTGCCAGCAGTTACGAGGCCGGGGAGCTGTTTTTT; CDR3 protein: CASSYEAGELFF
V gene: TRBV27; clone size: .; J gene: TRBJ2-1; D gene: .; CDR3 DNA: TGTGCCAGCAGTTTATCGATGGAGGGGGCAGGGAGATACAATGAGCAGTTCTTC; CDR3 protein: CASSLSMEGAGRYNEQFF
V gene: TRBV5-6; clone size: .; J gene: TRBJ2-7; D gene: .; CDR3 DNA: TGTGCCAGCAGCGAGGGGTACGAGCAGTACTTC; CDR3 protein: CASSEGYEQYF
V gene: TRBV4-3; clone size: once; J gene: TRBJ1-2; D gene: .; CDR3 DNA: TGCGCCAGCAGTAGTACCGGGACTGTCACTAACTATGGCTACACCTTC; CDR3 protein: CASSSTGTVTNYGYTF
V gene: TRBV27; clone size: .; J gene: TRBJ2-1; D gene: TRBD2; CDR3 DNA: TGTGCCAGCAGTTCGCCCCGGGGACTAGCGGGACTAAATGAGCAGTTCTTC; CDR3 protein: CASSSPRGLAGLNEQFF
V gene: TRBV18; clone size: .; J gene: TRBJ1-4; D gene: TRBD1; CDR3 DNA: TGTGCCAGCTCACTAGAGACAGGGGGAAATGAAAAACTGTTTTTT; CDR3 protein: CASSLETGGNEKLFF
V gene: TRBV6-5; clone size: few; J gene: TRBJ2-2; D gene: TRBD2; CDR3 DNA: TGTGCCAGCAGTTACTTGCGGGAGGGGACCGGGGAGCTGTTTTTT; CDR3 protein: CASSYLREGTGELFF
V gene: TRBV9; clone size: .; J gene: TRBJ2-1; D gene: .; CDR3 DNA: TGTGCCAGCAGCGTAGTGGGGAGCGCTGAGCAGTTCTTC; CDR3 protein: CASSVVGSAEQFF
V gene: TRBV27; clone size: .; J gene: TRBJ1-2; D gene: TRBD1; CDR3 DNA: TGTGCCAGCAGCCCGACCGGGACAGGGGAGGGCTACACCTTC; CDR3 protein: CASSPTGTGEGYTF
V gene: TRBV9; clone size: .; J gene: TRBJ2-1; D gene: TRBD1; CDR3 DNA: TGTGCCAGCAGCGTAGTGGGACAGTCCTCCTACAATGAGCAGTTCTTC; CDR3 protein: CASSVVGQSSYNEQFF
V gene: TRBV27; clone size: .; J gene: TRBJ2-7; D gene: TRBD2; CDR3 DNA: TGTGCCAGCAGTCAGTATCTACCTGGACTAGCGTTTTCCTACGAGCAGTACTTC; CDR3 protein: CASSQYLPGLAFSYEQYF
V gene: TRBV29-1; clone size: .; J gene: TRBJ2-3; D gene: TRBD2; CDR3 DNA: TGCAGTCACACGTCGGGGGGTTCGCAGTATTTT; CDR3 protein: CSHTSGGSQYF
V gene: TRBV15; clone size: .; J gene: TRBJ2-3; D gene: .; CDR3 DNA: TGTGCCACCAGCAGAGAGGGGATCGGCACAGATACGCAGTATTTT; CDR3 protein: CATSREGIGTDTQYF
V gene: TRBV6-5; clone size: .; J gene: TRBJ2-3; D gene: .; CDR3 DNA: TGTGCCAGCAGTTACTGGCCTTCTCTGACAGATACGCAGTATTTT; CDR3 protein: CASSYWPSLTDTQYF